This TCR beta chain was obtained from a study of beta chain features in type 1 diabetes. Study findings and constraints: The naive, central memory and Treg TCRB repertoires looked more alike in patients than they did in healthy donors. Type 1 diabetes patients had moderately but significantly shorter TCRB CDR3s in all four CD4+ subsets. A potential influence of HLA type upon TCRB rearrangement remained unresolved herein.

The sequenced template was cDNA made from the entire isolated RNA. Deep immunoSEQ sequencing covered naive, central memory and regulatory T cell samples. Assay: immunoSEQ multiplex PCR; the TCRdb copy retains only in-frame clones and omits some. Of around 310,000 clones in the sample, roughly 13% were seen once. Notes on this clone: The target antigen is unknown.

The CDR3 contains 16 residues. The germline V gene has CDR1 MDHEN and CDR2 SYDVKM. V lost 5 bases and J 4 bases, leaving 17 bases between the germline ends. This clonotype was sampled from a woman aged 18-29 years with type 1 diabetes. Sample: naive CD4+ T cells from blood. The rearrangement joins TRBV28 to TRBJ2-2; no definite D call. Here the CDR3 reads CASSSTGAPATGELFF. The CDR3 DNA reads as TGTGCCAGCAGTAGCACGGGTGCCCCCGCCACCGGGGAGCTGTTTTTT.